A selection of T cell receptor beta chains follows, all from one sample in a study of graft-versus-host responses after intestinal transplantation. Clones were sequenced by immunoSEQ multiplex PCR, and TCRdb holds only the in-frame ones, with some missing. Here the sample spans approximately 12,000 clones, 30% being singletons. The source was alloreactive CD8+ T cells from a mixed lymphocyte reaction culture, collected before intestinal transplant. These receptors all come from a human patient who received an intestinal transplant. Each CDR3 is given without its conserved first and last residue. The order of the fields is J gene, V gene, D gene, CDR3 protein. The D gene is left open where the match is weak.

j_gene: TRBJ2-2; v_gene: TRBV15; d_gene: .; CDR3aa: ATSRDRTVTGELF
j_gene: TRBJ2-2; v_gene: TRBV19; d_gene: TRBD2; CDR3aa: ASSISGAVNPPGELF
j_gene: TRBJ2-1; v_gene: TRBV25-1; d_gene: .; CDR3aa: ASSVAGYNNEQF
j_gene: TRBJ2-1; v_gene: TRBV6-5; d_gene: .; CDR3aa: ASSYSMGLRGNEQF
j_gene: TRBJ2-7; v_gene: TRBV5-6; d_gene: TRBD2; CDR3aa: ASSFGLGSYEQY
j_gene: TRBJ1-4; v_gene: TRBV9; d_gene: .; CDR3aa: ASSVGWGETNEKLF
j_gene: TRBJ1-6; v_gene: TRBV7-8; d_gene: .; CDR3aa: ASSLERYPGHNSPLH
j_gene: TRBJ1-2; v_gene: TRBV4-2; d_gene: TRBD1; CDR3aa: ASSQEKGADGYT
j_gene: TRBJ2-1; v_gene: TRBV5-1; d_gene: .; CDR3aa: ASSLFLYEQF
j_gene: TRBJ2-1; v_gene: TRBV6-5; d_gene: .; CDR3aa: ARREPFYNEQF
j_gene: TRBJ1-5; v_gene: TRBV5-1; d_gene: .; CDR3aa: ASSLNEYSNQPQH
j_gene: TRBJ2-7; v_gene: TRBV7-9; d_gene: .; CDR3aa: ASSLAAYEQY
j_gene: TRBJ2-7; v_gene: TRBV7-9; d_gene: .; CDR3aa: ASSLVGLGYEQY
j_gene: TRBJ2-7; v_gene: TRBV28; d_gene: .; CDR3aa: ASSLPHRQY
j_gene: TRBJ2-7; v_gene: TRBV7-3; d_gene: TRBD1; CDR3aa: ASRRACGAQGAYEQY
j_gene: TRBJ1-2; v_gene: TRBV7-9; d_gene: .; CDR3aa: ASSPRAFYGYT
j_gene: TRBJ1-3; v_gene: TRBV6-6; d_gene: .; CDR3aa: ASSYRLYRSGNTIY
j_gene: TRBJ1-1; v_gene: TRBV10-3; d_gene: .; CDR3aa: AISEGGLTVNTEAF
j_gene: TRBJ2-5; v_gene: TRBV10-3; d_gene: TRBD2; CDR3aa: AISQGLAGGQTQY
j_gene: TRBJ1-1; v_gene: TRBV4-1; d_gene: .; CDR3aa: ASSQAGGWTEAF
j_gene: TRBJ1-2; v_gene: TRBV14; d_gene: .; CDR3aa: ASSPALSMVGYT
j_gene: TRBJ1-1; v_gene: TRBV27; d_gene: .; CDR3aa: ASSLGQNTEAF
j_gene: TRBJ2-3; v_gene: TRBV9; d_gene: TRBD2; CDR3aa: ASSVEAGVITDTQY
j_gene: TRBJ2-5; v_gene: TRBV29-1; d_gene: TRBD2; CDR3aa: SVLGVAGRTRGETQY
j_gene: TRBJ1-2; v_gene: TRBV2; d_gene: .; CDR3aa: ASTTINGWSFIGYT
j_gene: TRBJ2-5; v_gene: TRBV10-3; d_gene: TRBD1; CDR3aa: AISEVGQGVWETQY
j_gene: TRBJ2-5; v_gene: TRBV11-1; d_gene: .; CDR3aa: ASSWGRTRRETQY
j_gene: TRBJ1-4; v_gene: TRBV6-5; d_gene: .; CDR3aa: ASSYGFNEKLF
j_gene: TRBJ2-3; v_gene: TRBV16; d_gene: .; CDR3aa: ASSSGLARTDTQY
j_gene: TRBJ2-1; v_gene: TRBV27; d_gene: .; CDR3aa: ASSRYDEQF
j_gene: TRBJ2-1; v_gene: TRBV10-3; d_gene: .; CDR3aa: AISGTNSYNEQF
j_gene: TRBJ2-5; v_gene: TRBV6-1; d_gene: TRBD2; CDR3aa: ASRAERGAQETQY
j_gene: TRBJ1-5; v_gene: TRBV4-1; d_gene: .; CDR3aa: ASSHFYRAQPQH
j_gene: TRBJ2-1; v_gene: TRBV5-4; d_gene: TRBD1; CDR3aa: ASSLGGQGNNEQF
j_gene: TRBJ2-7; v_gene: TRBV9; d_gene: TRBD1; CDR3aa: ASSFRQGSEQY
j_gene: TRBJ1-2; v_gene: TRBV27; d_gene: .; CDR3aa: ASSLSMGQYGYT
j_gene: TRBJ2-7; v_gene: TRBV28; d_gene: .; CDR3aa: ASSSGFSYEQY